This T cell receptor beta chain derives from a study of T cell responses to AZD1222 COVID-19 vaccine. Assay: immunoSEQ multiplex PCR; the TCRdb copy retains only in-frame clones and omits some. The sample lists some 180,000 clones; roughly 94% were seen once. The CDR3 is 12 amino acids. Trimming left V 2 bases short and J 4 bases short, with 5 bases between. The V gene's germline CDR1 is SGHNT and CDR2 YENEEA. The TCR was taken from an adult who received the AZD1222 COVID-19 vaccine. The gene calls are TRBV11-3 and TRBJ1-2; D unclear. The sequenced sample was peripheral blood, obtained 28 days after the second AZD1222 dose. The CDR3 reads CASSLTSYGYTF. CDR3 DNA: TGTGCCAGCAGCTTAACCTCCTATGGCTACACCTTC.